This TCR beta chain was identified during a study of a mutant IDH1 vaccine in newly diagnosed glioma. Time point here: baseline, week 1 (first vaccination visit). Treatment of the sample: pre-vaccination baseline after standard-of-care therapy. The CDR3 has 14 amino acids. V was trimmed by 8 bases and J by 1 base, leaving 11 bases between them. The germline gives CDR1 LGHNA, CDR2 YNFKEQ. Measured with immunoSEQ multiplex PCR; TCRdb has only the in-frame clones, and not every one. The data show around 92,000 clones, roughly 85% seen once. The clonotype was recovered from a woman between 45 and 60 years old with glioma. Sequencing used PBMCs, obtained from a glioma patient treated with radiotherapy, temozolomide or both. The rearrangement joins TRBV4-2 to TRBJ1-4, with TRBD1 as a possible D gene (5 bases). In DNA form, the CDR3 reads TGTGCCAGCGGAAGGGGAGGAACTAATGAAAAACTGTTTTTT. Translating gives CASGRGGTNEKLFF.